A single sample is the source of the 6 T cell receptor beta chains below, sequenced in a study of blood T cells in healthy people across ages. Sample-barcoded 5' priming and a J-beta primer mix drove a second PCR of 7 to 11 cycles. Using its own MiXCR run on the 5' RACE reads, TCRdb lists one record per CDR3 protein. The sample lists 900,000 to 950,000 distinct CDR3 sequences, 25% to 30% seen once, with roughly 10% in the top ten. In addition, the sample was reused for a study of T cells of mothers and their children.

The material sequenced was blood. These receptors were obtained from a middle-aged woman in good health.

This clonotype was recorded many times. This sequence joins TRBV28 and TRBJ1-2; D ambiguous. This CDR3 spans 11 amino acids. The germline V gene encodes CDR1 MDHEN and CDR2 SYDVKM. The V and J ends lost 3 bases and 4 bases respectively, with 3 bases between them. Written as DNA, the CDR3 is TGTGCCAGCAGTTTTCGCTATGGCTACACCTTC. Amino acids: CASSFRYGYTF.

CDR3 loop: CASSLQRGYNEQFF. CDR3 coding DNA: TGTGCCAGCAGTTTACAGCGGGGGTACAATGAGCAGTTCTTC. The genes are TRBV12-3 or TRBV12-4 and TRBJ2-1; TRBD2 matches 8 bases. The ends lost 2 bases at V and 4 bases at J; junction bases unmatched: 1. This CDR3 comprises 14 residues.

The chain is built from TRBV3-1 and TRBJ2-5, with 8 nucleotides matching TRBD2. The junction had 12 bases not matched to a gene; V was cut back by 4 bases and J by 2 bases. Germline V gene data show CDR1 as LGHDT and CDR2 as YNNKEL (reference sequence). The CDR3 loop spans 17 amino acids. The CDR3: CASSPEASGRLQETQYF. CDR3 sequence (DNA): TGTGCCAGCAGCCCAGAAGCTAGCGGGCGGTTACAAGAGACCCAGTACTTC.

This clonotype was seen only a few times. The chain has TRBV28 and TRBJ2-1; weak D call: TRBD1 (5 bases). The germline gives CDR1 MDHEN, CDR2 SYDVKM. This CDR3 comprises 14 residues. The V end lost 3 bases, the J end lost 10 bases, and 16 bases lay between the germline ends. The CDR3 nucleotides read TGTGCCAGCAGTTTGGCAGGGTCAATCAGAGAGCAGTTCTTC. It encodes CASSLAGSIREQFF.

The V and J genes are TRBV20-1 and TRBJ2-2; the match to TRBD2 covers 13 bases. The junction had 2 bases not matched to a gene; V was cut back by 4 bases and J by 3 bases. CDR1 is DFQATT, CDR2 SNEGSKA, per germline (reference sequence). This CDR3 contains 15 residues. The CDR3 region has the DNA TGCAGTGCTATTGGACTAGCGGGGGACACCGGGGAGCTGTTTTTT. Its protein product is CSAIGLAGDTGELFF.

This clonotype turned up a few times. The chain has TRBV6-6 and TRBJ2-1; D might be TRBD2 (6 bases). This CDR3 region has 15 residues. The V gene's germline CDR1 is MNHNY and CDR2 SVGAGI (reference sequence). V gave up 6 bases and J gave up 2 bases, with 14 bases separating them. The CDR3 sequence is CASREGRPTYNEQFF. Here the CDR3 DNA reads TGTGCCAGCAGGGAGGGACGGCCTACCTACAATGAGCAGTTCTTC.